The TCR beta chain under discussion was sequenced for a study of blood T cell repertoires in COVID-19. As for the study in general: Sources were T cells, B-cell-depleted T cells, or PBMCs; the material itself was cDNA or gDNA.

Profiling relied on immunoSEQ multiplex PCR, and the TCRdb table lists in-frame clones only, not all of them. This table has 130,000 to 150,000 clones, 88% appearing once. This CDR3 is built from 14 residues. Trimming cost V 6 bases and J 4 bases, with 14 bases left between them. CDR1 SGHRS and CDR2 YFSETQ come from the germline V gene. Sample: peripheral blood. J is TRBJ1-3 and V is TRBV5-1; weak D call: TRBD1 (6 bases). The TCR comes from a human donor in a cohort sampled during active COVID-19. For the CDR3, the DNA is TGCGCCAGCACCCGGGGGGGGCGCGGAAACACCATATATTTT. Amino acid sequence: CASTRGGRGNTIYF. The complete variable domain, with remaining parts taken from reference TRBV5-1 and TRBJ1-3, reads KAGVTQTPRYLIKTRGQQVTLSCSPISGHRSVSWYQQTPGQGLQFLFEYFSETQRNKGNFPGRFSGRQFSNSRSEMNVSTLELGDSALYLCASTRGGRGNTIYFGEGSWLTVV.